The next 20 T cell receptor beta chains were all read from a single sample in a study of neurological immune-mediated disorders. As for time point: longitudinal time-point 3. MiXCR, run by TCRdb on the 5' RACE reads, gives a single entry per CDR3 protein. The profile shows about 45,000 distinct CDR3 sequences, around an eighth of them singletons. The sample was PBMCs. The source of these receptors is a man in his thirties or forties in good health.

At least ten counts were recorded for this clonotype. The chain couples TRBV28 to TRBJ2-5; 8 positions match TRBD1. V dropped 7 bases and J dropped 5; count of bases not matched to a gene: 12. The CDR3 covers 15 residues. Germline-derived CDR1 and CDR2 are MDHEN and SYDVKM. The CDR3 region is CASTHPGTGEETQYF. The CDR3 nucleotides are TGTGCCAGCACCCACCCCGGGACAGGAGAGGAGACCCAGTACTTC.

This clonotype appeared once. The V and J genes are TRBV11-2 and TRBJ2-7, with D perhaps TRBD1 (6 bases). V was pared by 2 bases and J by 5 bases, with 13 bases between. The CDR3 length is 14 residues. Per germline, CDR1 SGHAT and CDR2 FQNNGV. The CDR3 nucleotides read TGTGCCAGCAGCTTAAGTCAGGGGCCCAACGAGCAGTACTTC. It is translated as CASSLSQGPNEQYF.

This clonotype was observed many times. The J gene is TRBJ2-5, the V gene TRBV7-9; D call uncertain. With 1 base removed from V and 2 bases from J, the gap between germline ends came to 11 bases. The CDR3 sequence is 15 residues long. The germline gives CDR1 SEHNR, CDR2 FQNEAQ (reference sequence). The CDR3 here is CASSLVRHLQETQYF. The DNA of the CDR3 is TGTGCCAGCAGCTTAGTCCGGCATTTGCAAGAGACCCAGTACTTC. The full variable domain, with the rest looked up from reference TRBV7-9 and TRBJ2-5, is DTGVSQNPRHKITKRGQNVTFRCDPISEHNRLYWYRQTLGQGPEFLTYFQNEAQLEKSRLLSDRFSAERPKGSFSTLEIQRTEQGDSAMYLCASSLVRHLQETQYFGPGTRLLVL.

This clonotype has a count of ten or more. CDR3 protein: CSARENTEAFF. The CDR3 DNA sequence: TGCAGTGCTAGGGAGAACACTGAAGCTTTCTTT. The genes are TRBV20-1 and TRBJ1-1, with D uncertain. V lost 3 bases and J 1 base, leaving 3 bases between the germline ends. This CDR3 has 11 residues. The germline gives CDR1 DFQATT, CDR2 SNEGSKA (reference sequence).

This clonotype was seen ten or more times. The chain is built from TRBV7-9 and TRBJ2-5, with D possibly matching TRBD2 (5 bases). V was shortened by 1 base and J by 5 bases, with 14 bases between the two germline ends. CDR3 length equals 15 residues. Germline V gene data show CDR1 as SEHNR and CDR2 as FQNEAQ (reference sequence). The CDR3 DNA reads TGTGCCAGCAGCTTAGGGGCCGGGGAAGGGGAGACCCAGTACTTC. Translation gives CASSLGAGEGETQYF.

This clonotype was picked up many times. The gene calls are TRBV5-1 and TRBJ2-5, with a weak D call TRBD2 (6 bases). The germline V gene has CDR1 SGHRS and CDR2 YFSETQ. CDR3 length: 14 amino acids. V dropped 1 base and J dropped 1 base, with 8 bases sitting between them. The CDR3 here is CASSLSSVQETQYF. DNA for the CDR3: TGCGCCAGCAGCTTGTCTAGCGTCCAAGAGACCCAGTACTTC.

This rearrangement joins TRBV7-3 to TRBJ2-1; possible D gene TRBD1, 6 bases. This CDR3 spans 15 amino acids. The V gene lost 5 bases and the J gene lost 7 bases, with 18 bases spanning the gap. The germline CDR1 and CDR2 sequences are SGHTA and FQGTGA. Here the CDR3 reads CASSPTGTTVNEQFF. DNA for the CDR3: TGTGCCAGCAGCCCCACCGGGACAACGGTAAATGAGCAGTTCTTC.

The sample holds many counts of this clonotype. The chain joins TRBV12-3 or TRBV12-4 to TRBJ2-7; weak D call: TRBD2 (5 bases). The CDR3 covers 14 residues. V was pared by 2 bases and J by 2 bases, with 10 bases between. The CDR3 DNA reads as TGTGCCAGCAGTTTATCGGGGTGGGCCTACGAGCAGTACTTC. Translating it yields CASSLSGWAYEQYF.

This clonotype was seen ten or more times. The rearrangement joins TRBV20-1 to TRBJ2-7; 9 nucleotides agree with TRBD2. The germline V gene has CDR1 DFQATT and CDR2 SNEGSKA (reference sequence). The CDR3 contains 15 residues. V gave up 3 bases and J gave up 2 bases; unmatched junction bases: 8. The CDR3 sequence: CSASMAGGLTYEQYF. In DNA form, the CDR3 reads TGCAGTGCTAGCATGGCGGGAGGGTTAACCTACGAGCAGTACTTC.

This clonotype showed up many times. As DNA, the CDR3 is TGTGCCAGCAGTTACCTGACAGGGGGACTGAATCAGCCCCAGCATTTT. Encoded protein: CASSYLTGGLNQPQHF. The chain uses TRBV6-6 and TRBJ1-5, with 9 bases fitting TRBD1. The V segment lost 2 bases and the J segment 4 bases; nucleotides outside the gene matches: 6. This CDR3 spans 16 amino acids. Looked up from germline, CDR1 is MNHNY and CDR2 is SVGAGI (reference sequence).

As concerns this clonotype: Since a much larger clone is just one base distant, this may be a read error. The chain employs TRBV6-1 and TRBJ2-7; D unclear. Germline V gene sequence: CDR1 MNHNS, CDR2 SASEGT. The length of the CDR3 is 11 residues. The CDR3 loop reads CASSEGFERYF. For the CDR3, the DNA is TGTGCCAGCAGTGAAGGGTTCGAGCGGTACTTC.

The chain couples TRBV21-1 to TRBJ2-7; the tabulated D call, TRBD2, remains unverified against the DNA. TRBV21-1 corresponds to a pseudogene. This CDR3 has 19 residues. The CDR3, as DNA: TGTGCCAGCAGCAAAGCCCCCGGACTAGCGTCAAAACCTTCCTACGAGCAGTACTTC. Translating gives CASSKAPGLASKPSYEQYF.

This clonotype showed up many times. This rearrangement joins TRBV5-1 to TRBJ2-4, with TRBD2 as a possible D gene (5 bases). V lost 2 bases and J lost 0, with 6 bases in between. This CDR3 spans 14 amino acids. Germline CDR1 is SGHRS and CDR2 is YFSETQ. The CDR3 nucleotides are TGCGCCAGCAGCTTCCGGGAAGCCAAAAACATTCAGTACTTC. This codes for CASSFREAKNIQYF.

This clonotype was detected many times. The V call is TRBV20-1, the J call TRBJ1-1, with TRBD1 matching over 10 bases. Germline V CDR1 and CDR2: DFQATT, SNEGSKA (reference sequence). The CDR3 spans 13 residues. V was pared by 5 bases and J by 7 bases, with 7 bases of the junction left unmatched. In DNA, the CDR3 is TGCAGTGCTGATGACAGGGGGCACAGTGAAGCTTTCTTT. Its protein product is CSADDRGHSEAFF.

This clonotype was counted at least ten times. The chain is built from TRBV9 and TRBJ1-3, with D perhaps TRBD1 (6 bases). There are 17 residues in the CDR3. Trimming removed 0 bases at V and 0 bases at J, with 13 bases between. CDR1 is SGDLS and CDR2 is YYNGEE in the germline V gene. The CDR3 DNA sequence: TGTGCCAGCAGCGTAGCCTTTGGACAGTTCTCTGGAAACACCATATATTTT. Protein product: CASSVAFGQFSGNTIYF.

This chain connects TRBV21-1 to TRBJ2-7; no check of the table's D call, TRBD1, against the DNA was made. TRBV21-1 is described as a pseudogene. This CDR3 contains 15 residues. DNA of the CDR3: TGTGCCAGAAGCGGACGGGATAGGGGGCTCAACGAGCAGTACTTC. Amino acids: CARSGRDRGLNEQYF.

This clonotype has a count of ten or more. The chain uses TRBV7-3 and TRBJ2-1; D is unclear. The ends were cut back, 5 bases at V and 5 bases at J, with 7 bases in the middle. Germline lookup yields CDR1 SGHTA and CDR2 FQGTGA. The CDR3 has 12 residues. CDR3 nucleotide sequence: TGTGCCAGCAGCATCTTTAACAATGAGCAGTTCTTC. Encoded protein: CASSIFNNEQFF.

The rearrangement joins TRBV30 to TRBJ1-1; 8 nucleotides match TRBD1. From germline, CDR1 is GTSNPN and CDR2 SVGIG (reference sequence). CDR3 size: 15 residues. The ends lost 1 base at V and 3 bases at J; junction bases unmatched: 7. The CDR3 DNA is TGTGCCTGGAGTGAACAGGGGGTTTCGGACACTGAAGCTTTCTTT. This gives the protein CAWSEQGVSDTEAFF.

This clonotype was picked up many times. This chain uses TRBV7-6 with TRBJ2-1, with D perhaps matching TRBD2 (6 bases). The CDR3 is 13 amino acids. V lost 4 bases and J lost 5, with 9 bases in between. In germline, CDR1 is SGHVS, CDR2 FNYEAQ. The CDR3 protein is CASSWLADNEQFF. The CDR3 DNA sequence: TGTGCCAGCAGCTGGTTAGCGGACAATGAGCAGTTCTTC.

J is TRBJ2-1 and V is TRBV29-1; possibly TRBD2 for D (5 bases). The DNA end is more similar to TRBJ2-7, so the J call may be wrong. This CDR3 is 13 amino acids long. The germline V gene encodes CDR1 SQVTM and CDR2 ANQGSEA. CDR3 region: CSVEWGDSYEQYF. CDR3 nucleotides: TGCAGCGTTGAATGGGGAGATTCCTACGAGCAGTACTTC.